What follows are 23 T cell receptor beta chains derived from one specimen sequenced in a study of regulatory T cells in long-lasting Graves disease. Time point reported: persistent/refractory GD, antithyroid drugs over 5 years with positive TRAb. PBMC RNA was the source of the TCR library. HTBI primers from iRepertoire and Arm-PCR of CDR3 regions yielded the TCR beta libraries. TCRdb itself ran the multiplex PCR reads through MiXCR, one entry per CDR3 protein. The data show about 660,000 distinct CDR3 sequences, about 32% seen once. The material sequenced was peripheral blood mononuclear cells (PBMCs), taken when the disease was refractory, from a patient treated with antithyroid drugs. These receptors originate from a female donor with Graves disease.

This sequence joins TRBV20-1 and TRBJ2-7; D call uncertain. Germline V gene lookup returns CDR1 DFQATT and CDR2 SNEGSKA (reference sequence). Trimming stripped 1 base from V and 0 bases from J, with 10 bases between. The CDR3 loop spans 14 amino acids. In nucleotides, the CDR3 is TGCAGTGCTAGAGGCGGCACCATCTCCTACGAGCAGTACTTC. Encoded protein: CSARGGTISYEQYF.

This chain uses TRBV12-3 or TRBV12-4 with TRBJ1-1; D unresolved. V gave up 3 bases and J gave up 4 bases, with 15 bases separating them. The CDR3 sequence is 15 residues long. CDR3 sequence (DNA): TGTGCCAGCAGTTTTCAGGCTGGGGTGAGCACTGAAGCTTTCTTT. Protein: CASSFQAGVSTEAFF.

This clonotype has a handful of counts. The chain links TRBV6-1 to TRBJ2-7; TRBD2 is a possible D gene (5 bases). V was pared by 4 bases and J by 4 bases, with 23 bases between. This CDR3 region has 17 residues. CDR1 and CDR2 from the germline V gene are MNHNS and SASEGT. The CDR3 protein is CASSARPGTSFIYEQYF. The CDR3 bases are TGTGCCAGCAGTGCCCGACCGGGAACTTCCTTTATTTACGAGCAGTACTTC.

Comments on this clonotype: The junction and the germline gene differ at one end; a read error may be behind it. The chain's CDR3 is CASSQDLDRVGEKLFF. CDR3 nucleotide sequence: TGCGCCAGCAGCCAAGATTTGGACAGGGTTGGTGAAAAACTGTTTTTT. The chain uses TRBV3-1 and TRBJ1-4, with 8 bases matching TRBD1. CDR1 LGHDT and CDR2 YNNKEL come from the germline V gene (reference sequence). This CDR3 is 16 amino acids long.

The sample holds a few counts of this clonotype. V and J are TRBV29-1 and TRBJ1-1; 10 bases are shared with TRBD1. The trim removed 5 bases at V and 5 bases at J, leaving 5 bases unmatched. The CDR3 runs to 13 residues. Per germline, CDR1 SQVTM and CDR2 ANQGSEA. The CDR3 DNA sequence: TGCAGCGTTTTGACAGGGGGCATGACTGAAGCTTTCTTT. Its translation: CSVLTGGMTEAFF.

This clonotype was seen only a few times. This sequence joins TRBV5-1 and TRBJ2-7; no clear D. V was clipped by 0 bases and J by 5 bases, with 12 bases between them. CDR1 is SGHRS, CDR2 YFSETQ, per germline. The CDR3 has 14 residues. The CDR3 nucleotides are TGCGCCAGCAGCTTGGCGGTGGGAAGGGACGAGCAGTACTTC. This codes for CASSLAVGRDEQYF. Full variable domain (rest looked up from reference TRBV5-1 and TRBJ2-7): KAGVTQTPRYLIKTRGQQVTLSCSPISGHRSVSWYQQTPGQGLQFLFEYFSETQRNKGNFPGRFSGRQFSNSRSEMNVSTLELGDSALYLCASSLAVGRDEQYFGPGTRLTVT.

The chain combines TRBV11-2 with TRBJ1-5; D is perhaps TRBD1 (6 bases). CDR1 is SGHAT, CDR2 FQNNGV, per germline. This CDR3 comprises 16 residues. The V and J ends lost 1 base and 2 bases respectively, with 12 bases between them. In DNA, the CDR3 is TGTGCCAGCAGCTTAGTCCAGGGGACCGGCAATCAGCCCCAGCATTTT. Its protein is CASSLVQGTGNQPQHF. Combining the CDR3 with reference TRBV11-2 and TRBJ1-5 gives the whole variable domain EAGVAQSPRYKIIEKRQSVAFWCNPISGHATLYWYQQILGQGPKLLIQFQNNGVVDDSQLPKDRFSAERLKGVDSTLKIQPAKLEDSAVYLCASSLVQGTGNQPQHFGDGTRLSIL.

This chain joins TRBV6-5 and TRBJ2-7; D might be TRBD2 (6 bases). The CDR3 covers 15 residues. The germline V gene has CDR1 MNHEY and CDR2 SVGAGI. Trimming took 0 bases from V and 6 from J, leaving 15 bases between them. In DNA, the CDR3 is TGTGCCAGCAGTTACTCGGCGGGACCACGGGGCGAGCAGTACTTC. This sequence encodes CASSYSAGPRGEQYF.

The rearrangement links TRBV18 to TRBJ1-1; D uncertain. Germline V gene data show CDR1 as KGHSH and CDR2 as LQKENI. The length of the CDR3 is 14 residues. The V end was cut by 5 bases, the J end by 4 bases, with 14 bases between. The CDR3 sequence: CASSAAGGRTEAFF. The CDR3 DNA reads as TGTGCCAGCTCAGCCGCAGGCGGGCGCACTGAAGCTTTCTTT.

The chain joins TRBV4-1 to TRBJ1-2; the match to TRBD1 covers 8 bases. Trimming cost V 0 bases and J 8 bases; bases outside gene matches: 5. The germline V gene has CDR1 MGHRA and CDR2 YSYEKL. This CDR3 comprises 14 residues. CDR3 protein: CASSQDLDRGGYTF. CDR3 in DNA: TGCGCCAGCAGCCAAGATCTCGACAGGGGAGGCTACACCTTC.

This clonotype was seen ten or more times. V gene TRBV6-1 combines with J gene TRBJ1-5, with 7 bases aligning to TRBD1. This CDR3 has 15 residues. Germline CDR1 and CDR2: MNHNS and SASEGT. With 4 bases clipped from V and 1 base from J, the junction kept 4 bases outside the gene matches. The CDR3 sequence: CASSVAGGSNQPQHF. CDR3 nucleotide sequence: TGTGCCAGCAGTGTGGCAGGGGGAAGCAATCAGCCCCAGCATTTT.

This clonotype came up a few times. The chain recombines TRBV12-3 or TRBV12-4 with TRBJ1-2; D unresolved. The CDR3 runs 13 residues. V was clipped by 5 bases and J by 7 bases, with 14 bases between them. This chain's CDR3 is CASSRIDKFGYTF. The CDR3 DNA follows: TGTGCCAGCAGTCGTATAGACAAATTTGGCTACACCTTC.

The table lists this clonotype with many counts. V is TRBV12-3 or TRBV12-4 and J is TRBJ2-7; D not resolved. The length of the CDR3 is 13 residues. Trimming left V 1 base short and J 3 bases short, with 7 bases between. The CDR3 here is CASSLVPFYEQYF. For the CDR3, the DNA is TGTGCCAGCAGTTTAGTCCCCTTCTACGAGCAGTACTTC.

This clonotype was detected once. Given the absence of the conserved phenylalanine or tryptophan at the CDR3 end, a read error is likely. CDR3 sequence reads: CASSTGLSNSALHL. The DNA for the CDR3 is TGCGCCAGCAGCACGGGACTGTCTAATTCGGCCCTCCACCTT. The rearrangement uses TRBV5-1 and TRBJ1-6; D is perhaps TRBD1 (5 bases). Germline V gene sequence: CDR1 SGHRS, CDR2 YFSETQ. This CDR3 region has 14 residues. V lost 4 bases and J lost 14, with 19 bases in between.

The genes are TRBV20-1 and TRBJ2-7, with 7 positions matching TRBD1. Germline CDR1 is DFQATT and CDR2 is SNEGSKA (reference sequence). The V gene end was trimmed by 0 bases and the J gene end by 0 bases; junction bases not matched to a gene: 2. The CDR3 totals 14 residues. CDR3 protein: CSARDRGSSYEQYF. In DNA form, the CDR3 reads TGCAGTGCTAGAGACAGGGGGTCCTCCTACGAGCAGTACTTC.

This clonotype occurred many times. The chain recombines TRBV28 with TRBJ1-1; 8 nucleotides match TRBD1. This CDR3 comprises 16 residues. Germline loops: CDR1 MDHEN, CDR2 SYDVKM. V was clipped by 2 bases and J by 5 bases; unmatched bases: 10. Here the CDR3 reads CASSLITQGARTEAFF. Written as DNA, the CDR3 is TGTGCCAGCAGTTTAATTACCCAGGGGGCGCGTACTGAAGCTTTCTTT.

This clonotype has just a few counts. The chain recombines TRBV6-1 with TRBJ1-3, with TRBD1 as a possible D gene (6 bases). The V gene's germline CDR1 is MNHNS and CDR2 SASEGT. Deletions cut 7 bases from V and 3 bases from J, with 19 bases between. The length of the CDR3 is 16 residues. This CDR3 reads CASIAGRGYGGNTIYF. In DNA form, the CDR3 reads TGTGCCAGCATTGCGGGGAGGGGGTATGGTGGAAACACCATATATTTT.

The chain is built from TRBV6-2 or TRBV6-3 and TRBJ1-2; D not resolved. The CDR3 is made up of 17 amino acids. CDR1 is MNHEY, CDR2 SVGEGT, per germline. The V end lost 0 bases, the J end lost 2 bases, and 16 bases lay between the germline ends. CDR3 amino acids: CASSYSRTPRGNYGYTF. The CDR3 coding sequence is TGTGCCAGCAGTTACTCGAGGACTCCCCGCGGGAACTATGGCTACACCTTC.

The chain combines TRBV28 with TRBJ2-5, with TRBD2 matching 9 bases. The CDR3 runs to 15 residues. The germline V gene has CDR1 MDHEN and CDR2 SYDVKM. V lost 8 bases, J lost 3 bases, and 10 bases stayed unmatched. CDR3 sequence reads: CASLSSGGMEETQYF. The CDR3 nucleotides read TGTGCCAGCCTCAGCAGCGGGGGGATGGAAGAGACCCAGTACTTC.

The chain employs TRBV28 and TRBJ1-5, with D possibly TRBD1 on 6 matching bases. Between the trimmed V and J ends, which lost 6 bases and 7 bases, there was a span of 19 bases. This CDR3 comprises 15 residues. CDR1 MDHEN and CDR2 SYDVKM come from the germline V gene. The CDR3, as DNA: TGTGCCAGCAGCCCAGTGGGGGGCTATGGGCAGCCCCAGCATTTT. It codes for CASSPVGGYGQPQHF.

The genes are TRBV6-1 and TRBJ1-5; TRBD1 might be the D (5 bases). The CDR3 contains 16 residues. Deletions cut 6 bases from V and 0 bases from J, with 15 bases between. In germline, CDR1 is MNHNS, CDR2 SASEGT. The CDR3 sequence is CASSPGTAYSNQPQHF. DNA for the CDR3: TGTGCCAGCAGCCCAGGGACGGCATATAGCAATCAGCCCCAGCATTTT.

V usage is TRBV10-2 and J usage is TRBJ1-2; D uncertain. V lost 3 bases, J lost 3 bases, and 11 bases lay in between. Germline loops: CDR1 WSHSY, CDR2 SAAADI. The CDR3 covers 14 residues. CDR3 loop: CASSEPLLDYGYTF. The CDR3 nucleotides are TGCGCCAGCAGTGAACCGCTACTGGACTATGGCTACACCTTC.

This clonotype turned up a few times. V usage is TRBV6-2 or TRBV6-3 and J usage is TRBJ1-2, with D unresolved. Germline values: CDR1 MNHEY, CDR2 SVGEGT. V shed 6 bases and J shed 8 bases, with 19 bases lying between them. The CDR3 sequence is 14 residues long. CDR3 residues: CASSDPALLSGYTF. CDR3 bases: TGTGCCAGCAGCGATCCGGCCCTCCTTTCCGGCTACACCTTC.